A single TCR beta chain is shown here with its context. In its sample, this clonotype was seen many times. Its target antigen remains unknown. No base qualities exist here, and no much larger clone lies one base off it. The CDR3 numbers 21 residues from cysteine through phenylalanine. The kept DNA is CDR3 alone, 63 bases in frame from the first base. CDR1 MNHEY and CDR2 SMNVEV were looked up in the germline V gene (reference sequence). Trimming removed 0 bases from V and 6 bases from J; the gene matches leave 22 bases unexplained. Amplification of TCR beta CDR3 regions was carried out from RNA transcripts. The first round of RT-PCR for the TCR CDR3 was performed with the HTBI primer set and the Qiagen OneStep RT-PCR kit. The libraries were constructed in a second round of multiplex PCR and then size-selected and purified. Libraries were sequenced paired-end with 100 bp reads on an Illumina HiSeq2000. The paper's processing steps were these. SOAPnuke was used to process the raw data, throwing out any read that contained adapters or uncalled bases, had a mean Phred below 15, or lacked an exact constant-primer or identifier match. High-quality paired reads were merged with COPE v1.2.5, and unique nucleotide sequences were defined as clonotypes. Clonotypes were aligned to IMGT TRBV, TRBD and TRBJ reference segments using MiTCR v1.1. Only V-J combinations with frequency above 0.0001, covering about 99% of repertoires, were analysed. The TCS score was defined as F50 (clonal expansion) divided by E x V (chaos), with BLOSUM62-based TCRdist calculated between CDR3 peptides within each V-J. Welch's t-statistics and random forest reduced around 510 V-J features to under 15, which were used in a naive Bayes classifier (R e1071). TCRdb handled the public reads itself, with Q25 trimming in fastp and clone calling in MiXCR, and kept productive beta chains. A single entry per CDR3 protein holds the most common genes and DNA from its merged rows. These V and J calls rely on TCRdb rather than the paper's analysis. Recorded for this sample are 150,000 to 200,000 distinct CDR3 sequences; just under 9.5% of them occurred a single time. The ten largest clones add up to 22% of the sample.

The entry originates in a study of T cells in Graves' hyperthyroidism and ophthalmopathy (dated by TCRdb to the late 2010s). Describing the broader study: Peripheral blood was collected at initial diagnosis, before any treatment. The study also compared thyroid tissue and blood T-cell repertoires from 5 to 7 Graves' hyperthyroidism patients. Once sampling was done, hyperthyroidism patients were given methimazole at a starting dose of 30 mg daily, whereas ophthalmopathy patients were given high-dose intravenous methylprednisolone. An independent validation cohort of fewer than 20 hyperthyroidism patients and some 15 patients who later progressed to ophthalmopathy tested prospective prediction of ophthalmopathy. According to the paper, TCR Vbeta CDR3 sequencing was carried out on approximately 140 peripheral blood samples, which came from under 50 ophthalmopathy, fewer than 80 hyperthyroidism and roughly 17 progressor patients. The roughly 90 discovery patients were divided at random into training and test sets in a 7:3 ratio. TCR V-J signatures able to tell the groups apart were searched for in a discovery cohort of 90 to 100 patients, of whom over 40 had Graves' ophthalmopathy and around 58 had stable Graves' hyperthyroidism. Broader findings and caveats from the paper: No statistical method was used to set the sample size in advance, and investigators knew the group allocation. A model built on a 13 V-J signature distinguished ophthalmopathy from stable hyperthyroidism, reaching 87.88% sensitivity and 81.08% specificity in cross-validation and 80%/75% in testing. Most expanded thyroid clonotypes (frequency above 0.001) were also found in blood, which suggests that blood repertoires may mirror thyroid immune responses. In validation, the model predicted progression to ophthalmopathy a median of about 6 months before onset, with approximately 68% sensitivity and nearly 75% specificity.

Hyperthyroidism patients were newly diagnosed, with disease duration under 2 months, and aged 18 to 65 years. Any patient with an uncontrolled infection, another autoimmune disease, pregnancy or lactation was excluded. Diagnoses relied on clinical symptoms, serum thyroxine and TRAb, thyroid ultrasound and orbital computed tomography. For progressor patients, blood was drawn at the first diagnosis of hyperthyroidism, before any ophthalmopathy symptoms had appeared. Ficoll-Paque density gradient centrifugation was used to isolate PBMCs from 8.5 to 10 ml of fresh peripheral blood. Progressor patients were first diagnosed with Graves' hyperthyroidism and then developed ophthalmopathy during follow-up. Trizol reagent was used to extract total RNA, and RNA quality was then checked on an Agilent 2100 Bioanalyzer.

The chain is assembled from TRBV27 and TRBJ1-2; the junction holds 10 bases that match TRBD1. The sample taken for sequencing was blood. This sequence was found in a woman aged 18-29 years with Graves' hyperthyroidism that later progressed to Graves' ophthalmopathy. The DNA sequence is given as TGTGCCAGCAGTTTATCAACGTCGACAGGGGGCAGAGGAAGAATTTTCCATGGCTACACCTTC. Its amino acids are CASSLSTSTGGRGRIFHGYTF.